These 7 T cell receptor beta chains share one sample of origin, sequenced in a study of blood T cell repertoires in COVID-19. The method was immunoSEQ multiplex PCR; TCRdb's version includes in-frame clones alone and lacks a portion of them. The data contain 80,000 to 100,000 clones, roughly 95% of them singletons. The specimen sequenced was peripheral blood. These receptors came from a human donor with active COVID-19. The donor label of this sample is uncertain.

This chain connects TRBV7-6 to TRBJ1-6, with D possibly matching TRBD1 (6 bases). The CDR3 has 17 residues. Germline-derived CDR1 and CDR2 are SGHVS and FNYEAQ. V lost 1 base and J 4 bases, leaving 14 bases between the germline ends. The CDR3 here is CASSLEPRTDYNSPLHF. CDR3 in DNA: TGTGCCAGCAGCTTAGAACCCCGGACAGATTATAATTCACCCCTCCACTTT.

The gene calls are TRBV2 and TRBJ1-2, with 11 bases aligning to TRBD1. The CDR3 loop spans 16 amino acids. The germline gives CDR1 SNHLY, CDR2 FYNNEI. V was pared by 6 bases and J by 3 bases, with 9 bases of the junction left unmatched. The CDR3 nucleotides are TGTGCCAGCAGCGGACAGGGGGCGGCATTAGACTATGGCTACACCTTC. Its protein is CASSGQGAALDYGYTF.

The V call is TRBV24-1, the J call TRBJ2-5, with 8 bases that match TRBD2. J lost 2 bases, V lost 5 bases, and 3 bases had no gene match. Germline CDR1 reads KGHDR; CDR2 reads SFDVKD. The CDR3 sequence is 14 residues long. CDR3 residues: CATSGGLEQETQYF. The CDR3 DNA reads TGTGCCACCAGTGGGGGACTAGAACAAGAGACCCAGTACTTC.

The V and J genes are TRBV25-1 and TRBJ2-4; 11 bases agree with TRBD2. The germline CDR1 and CDR2 sequences are MGHDK and SYGVNS. CDR3 length: 13 amino acids. V dropped 6 bases and J dropped 7; count of bases not matched to a gene: 2. CDR3 region: CASRGLAENIQYF. The CDR3 nucleotides are TGTGCCAGCAGGGGACTAGCGGAGAACATTCAGTACTTC.

The CDR3 sequence is CASRPGLALSTYNEQFF. CDR3 bases: TGTGCCAGCAGGCCGGGACTCGCGCTTTCTACCTACAATGAGCAGTTCTTC. The rearrangement joins TRBV28 to TRBJ2-1; tentatively, D is TRBD2 (6 bases). CDR3 length: 17 residues. The V gene lost 6 bases and the J gene lost 2 bases, with 20 bases spanning the gap. Germline V gives CDR1 MDHEN, CDR2 SYDVKM.

The chain has TRBV6-5 and TRBJ2-3; D might be TRBD2 (6 bases). CDR1 and CDR2 (germline): MNHEY, SVGAGI. This CDR3 has 15 residues. Trimming took 0 bases from V and 4 from J, leaving 11 bases between them. The CDR3 DNA reads as TGTGCCAGCAGTTACTCGGGAGGTCCCCCAGATACGCAGTATTTT. Protein sequence: CASSYSGGPPDTQYF.

This chain joins TRBV19 and TRBJ1-6, with 8 positions matching TRBD1. V dropped 4 bases and J dropped 8; count of bases not matched to a gene: 4. CDR1 is LNHDA and CDR2 is SQIVND in the germline V gene (reference sequence). The CDR3 extends over 14 amino acids. The CDR3: CASSTDRVDSPLHF. The CDR3 region has the DNA TGTGCCAGTAGTACGGACAGGGTGGATTCACCCCTCCACTTT.